The T cell receptor (beta chain) under discussion was sequenced for a study of CD8 T cells in Susac syndrome (dated by TCRdb to the late 2010s). Broadly, across the study: Of the Susac syndrome patients who were sequenced, roughly six had clinically active disease and roughly 8 were in clinical remission. At blood withdrawal, Susac syndrome patients were therapy-naive, treated with corticosteroids (with IVIg additionally given to some), or treated with IVIg alone. Whether CD8+ T cell activation and differentiation in Susac syndrome was antigen driven was tested using repertoire sequencing. The study compared CD8+ T cell repertoire clonality among approximately twelve healthy donors, about 14 Susac syndrome patients and fewer than 19 multiple sclerosis patients. Summary of the overall study and its limitations: The number of individuals in the TCR sequencing and HLA analysis was acknowledged as relatively small. Susac syndrome CD8+ repertoires showed clonal expansion, highest in CD8+ TEMRA cells and greater in clinically active than remitting patients. Roughly 15 Susac-specific public clones were identified in the total CD8+ repertoire, and five Susac-specific public clones were identified in the CD8+ TEMRA repertoire.

CDR1 and CDR2, per the germline V gene, are MDHEN and SYDVKM. The CDR3 spans 15 residues, from the cysteine through the phenylalanine. Just CDR3 DNA is preserved here, 45 bases in frame from base 1. Relative to germline, V is 3 bases shorter and J is 0 bases shorter, with 12 bases between their ends. RNA was extracted with the RNeasy kit and roughly 0.5 to 1 ug was reverse transcribed using random hexamers. The immunoSEQ multiplex PCR assay, covering 54 Vbeta and 13 Jbeta segments, was used to amplify TCR beta CDR3 regions. PCR amplification bias was corrected using a synthetic template baseline for primer optimization and computational correction. Per the source publication's procedure: Reads were annotated to V, D and J genes per IMGT and analyzed with immunoSEQ Analyzer, keeping only productive sequences. Clonality was calculated as one minus the Shannon entropy normalized by log2 of the number of productive unique sequences. For each patient and control, public and private clones were evaluated within the 100 most prevalent clones. A clone was defined as Susac-specific if it was absent from the healthy and MS cohorts, from roughly 990 published viral clones and from other ImmuneACCESS disease sequences. Using fastp trimming at Q25 and MiXCR clonotype assembly, TCRdb reanalyzed the public sequencing data and kept in-frame beta chains. Each entry merges the rows of one CDR3 protein and shows their most common DNA and genes. What appears here as the V and J calls and clone size reflects TCRdb's work, not the paper's. The sample table records tens of thousands of distinct CDR3 sequences; approximately 93% of these occur just once. Of the sample, 0.45% to 0.55% falls within the top ten clones.

For this clonotype: Its antigen remains unidentified. No qualities accompany the bases; no much larger clone lies one base away.

Peripheral blood CD8+ and CD4+ T cells from healthy donors, Susac syndrome patients and multiple sclerosis patients were profiled by high-throughput TCR beta sequencing. Recently defined diagnostic criteria for definite or probable disease were met by the Susac syndrome patients. Bulk CD8+ and CD4+ T cells were purified magnetically by negative isolation, whereas CD8+ TEMRA cells were enriched by FACS. Blood was collected in EDTA tubes and processed within 24 hours, with PBMCs isolated through density gradient centrifugation. PBMCs intended for TCR sequencing were frozen in liquid nitrogen and were later thawed in a 37 degrees C water bath. Purity of sorted or isolated CD4+, CD8+ and CD8+ TEMRA cells was at least 90%.

The chain is made from TRBV28 and TRBJ2-7, with the D gene uncertain. This clonotype was sampled from a human donor with Susac syndrome. The source material was CD8+ T cells from PBMCs. The CDR3 loop reads CASSFYKSASYEQYF. The DNA sequence is as follows: TGTGCCAGCAGTTTTTATAAGTCGGCCTCCTACGAGCAGTACTTC. Supplemented by the reference TRBV28 and TRBJ2-7 proteins around the CDR3, the complete variable domain is DVKVTQSSRYLVKRTGEKVFLECVQDMDHENMFWYRQDPGLGLRLIYFSYDVKMKEKGDIPEGYSVSREKKERFSLILESASTNQTSMYLCASSFYKSASYEQYFGPGTRLTVT.